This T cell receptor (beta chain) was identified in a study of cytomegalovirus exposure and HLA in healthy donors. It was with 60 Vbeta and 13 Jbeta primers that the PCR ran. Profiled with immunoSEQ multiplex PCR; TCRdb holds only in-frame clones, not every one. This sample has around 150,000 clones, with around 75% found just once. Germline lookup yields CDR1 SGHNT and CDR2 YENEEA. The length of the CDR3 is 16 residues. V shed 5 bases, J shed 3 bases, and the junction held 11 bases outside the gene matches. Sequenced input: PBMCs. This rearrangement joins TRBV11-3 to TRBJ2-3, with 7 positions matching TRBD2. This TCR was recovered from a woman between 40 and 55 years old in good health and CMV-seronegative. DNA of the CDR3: TGTGCCAGCAGCCTGAGCCTAGGGCGGGAGACAGATACGCAGTATTTT. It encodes CASSLSLGRETDTQYF. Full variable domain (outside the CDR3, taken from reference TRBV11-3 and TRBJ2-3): EAGVVQSPRYKIIEKKQPVAFWCNPISGHNTLYWYLQNLGQGPELLIRYENEEAVDDSQLPKDRFSAERLKGVDSTLKIQPAELGDSAVYLCASSLSLGRETDTQYFGPGTRLTVL.